The rows below give T cell receptor beta chains drawn from one sample of a study of identical twins. MiXCR, run by TCRdb on the 5' RACE reads, gives a single entry per CDR3 protein. This sample yields about 790,000 distinct CDR3 sequences, of which around a sixth are seen a single time; 13% belongs to the top ten. The data also belong to a second study, concerning T cells expressing NK-cell markers.

The sample taken for sequencing was PBMCs. These receptors were collected from a woman younger than 35 in good health. CDR3s include the opening cysteine and the closing phenylalanine or tryptophan. D genes are given only for firm matches. Clone size appears in some rows only: once, few, many, or a class for an expanded clone.

cdr3_nt: TGCAGCGTTGACAGGGCGGGTACGCAGTATTTT; cdr3_aa: CSVDRAGTQYF; v_call: TRBV29-1; cdr3_length: 11; d_call: NA; clone_size: NA; j_call: TRBJ2-3
cdr3_nt: TGTGCCAGCAGCAGCCAACAAGGGAATAATTCACCCCTCCACTTT; cdr3_aa: CASSSQQGNNSPLHF; v_call: TRBV9; cdr3_length: 15; d_call: NA; clone_size: NA; j_call: TRBJ1-6
cdr3_nt: TGTGCCAGCAGATGGGGTCAGAACACTGAAGCTTTCTTT; cdr3_aa: CASRWGQNTEAFF; v_call: TRBV12-3/TRBV12-4; cdr3_length: 13; d_call: NA; clone_size: many; j_call: TRBJ1-1
cdr3_nt: TGTGCCAGCAGCTGGGCCGGGACAGGGGTTATAGGCACTGAAGCTTTCTTT; cdr3_aa: CASSWAGTGVIGTEAFF; v_call: TRBV7-6; cdr3_length: 17; d_call: TRBD1; clone_size: few; j_call: TRBJ1-1
cdr3_nt: TGCAGCGTTGGTACAGGTAGAGGGGAGACCCAGTACTTC; cdr3_aa: CSVGTGRGETQYF; v_call: TRBV29-1; cdr3_length: 13; d_call: NA; clone_size: NA; j_call: TRBJ2-5
cdr3_nt: TGCGCCAGCAGCGGGAGACTTCTCTTGGAGACCCAGTACTTC; cdr3_aa: CASSGRLLLETQYF; v_call: TRBV5-1; cdr3_length: 14; d_call: NA; clone_size: few; j_call: TRBJ2-5
cdr3_nt: TGCAGTGCTCCAGATAACTATGGCTACACCTTC; cdr3_aa: CSAPDNYGYTF; v_call: TRBV20-1; cdr3_length: 11; d_call: NA; clone_size: NA; j_call: TRBJ1-2
cdr3_nt: TGCAGCGGGAGCGGGGGGGCAGATACGCAGTATTTT; cdr3_aa: CSGSGGADTQYF; v_call: TRBV29-1; cdr3_length: 12; d_call: TRBD2; clone_size: few; j_call: TRBJ2-3
cdr3_nt: TGCAGCGTTGAAGATCGTCGGGACGAGCAGTACTTC; cdr3_aa: CSVEDRRDEQYF; v_call: TRBV29-1; cdr3_length: 12; d_call: NA; clone_size: NA; j_call: TRBJ2-7
cdr3_nt: TGCGCCAGCAGCCCAACAGCGCCCGAGGAGACCCAGTACTTC; cdr3_aa: CASSPTAPEETQYF; v_call: TRBV5-1; cdr3_length: 14; d_call: NA; clone_size: few; j_call: TRBJ2-5
cdr3_nt: TGTGCCAGCAGCCTTTGGCGGGACGCCACCGGGGAGCTGTTTTTT; cdr3_aa: CASSLWRDATGELFF; v_call: TRBV7-2; cdr3_length: 15; d_call: NA; clone_size: NA; j_call: TRBJ2-2
cdr3_nt: TGTGCCAGCAGACCGGACAGGTTAAAAACCTACGAGCAGTACTTC; cdr3_aa: CASRPDRLKTYEQYF; v_call: TRBV12-3/TRBV12-4; cdr3_length: 15; d_call: TRBD1; clone_size: NA; j_call: TRBJ2-7
cdr3_nt: TGCAGCGTCGACAGGGATTACACTGAAGCTTTCTTT; cdr3_aa: CSVDRDYTEAFF; v_call: TRBV29-1; cdr3_length: 12; d_call: TRBD1; clone_size: few; j_call: TRBJ1-1
cdr3_nt: TGTGCCAGCAGCCCCAGCCCCGGACGGAGTCAGCCCCAGCATTTT; cdr3_aa: CASSPSPGRSQPQHF; v_call: TRBV7-8; cdr3_length: 15; d_call: NA; clone_size: NA; j_call: TRBJ1-5
cdr3_nt: TGTGCCAGCAGTTACTTCCAGACCGGTGACACCGGGGAGCTGTTTTTT; cdr3_aa: CASSYFQTGDTGELFF; v_call: TRBV6-2/TRBV6-3; cdr3_length: 16; d_call: NA; clone_size: few; j_call: TRBJ2-2
cdr3_nt: TGTGCCAGCAGCTTAGAATTGGGCTGGGACTCGTATTTT; cdr3_aa: CASSLELGWDSYF; v_call: TRBV11-2; cdr3_length: 13; d_call: NA; clone_size: few; j_call: TRBJ2-3
cdr3_nt: TGCAGCGTTACCCGGCGGGGGGGCCGAGGGAATGAGCAGTTCTTC; cdr3_aa: CSVTRRGGRGNEQFF; v_call: TRBV29-1; cdr3_length: 15; d_call: TRBD2; clone_size: NA; j_call: TRBJ2-1
cdr3_nt: TGCAGCGTCGAACAGGGTCCGAACACAGATACGCAGTATTTT; cdr3_aa: CSVEQGPNTDTQYF; v_call: TRBV29-1; cdr3_length: 14; d_call: NA; clone_size: NA; j_call: TRBJ2-3
cdr3_nt: TGCAGTGCTAGAGGGCCGGGGGCCACAGATACGCAGTATTTT; cdr3_aa: CSARGPGATDTQYF; v_call: TRBV20-1; cdr3_length: 14; d_call: NA; clone_size: NA; j_call: TRBJ2-3
cdr3_nt: TGCAGCGTTGCCAGACAGGCTAATCAGCCCCAGCATTTT; cdr3_aa: CSVARQANQPQHF; v_call: TRBV29-1; cdr3_length: 13; d_call: NA; clone_size: few; j_call: TRBJ1-5
cdr3_nt: TGTGCCAGCGCCGGCCCGCAGAGCAATCAGCCCCAGCATTTT; cdr3_aa: CASAGPQSNQPQHF; v_call: TRBV12-3/TRBV12-4; cdr3_length: 14; d_call: NA; clone_size: NA; j_call: TRBJ1-5
cdr3_nt: TGTGCCAGCAGACCAGCGGGGTCCTACGAGCAGTACTTC; cdr3_aa: CASRPAGSYEQYF; v_call: TRBV7-2; cdr3_length: 13; d_call: TRBD2; clone_size: NA; j_call: TRBJ2-7
cdr3_nt: TGTGCCAGCAGTTTAACCGGGAGAGACAATGAGCAGTTCTTC; cdr3_aa: CASSLTGRDNEQFF; v_call: TRBV12-3/TRBV12-4; cdr3_length: 14; d_call: NA; clone_size: many; j_call: TRBJ2-1
cdr3_nt: TGTGCCATTACTACCAGGGAGCAGCAGACCCAGTACTTC; cdr3_aa: CAITTREQQTQYF; v_call: TRBV2; cdr3_length: 13; d_call: NA; clone_size: NA; j_call: TRBJ2-5
cdr3_nt: TGCAGTGCTAGAGACGGGGCTAGCGGGGCGCAGTACTTC; cdr3_aa: CSARDGASGAQYF; v_call: TRBV20-1; cdr3_length: 13; d_call: TRBD2; clone_size: few; j_call: TRBJ2-7
cdr3_nt: TGTGCCAGCAGCCAAGAAGTAGGATGGGCCGGTGGGGATGAGCAGTTCTTC; cdr3_aa: CASSQEVGWAGGDEQFF; v_call: TRBV3-1; cdr3_length: 17; d_call: NA; clone_size: NA; j_call: TRBJ2-1
cdr3_nt: TGTGCCAGCAGTTCTTGGCAGGTCAATCAGCCCCAGCATTTT; cdr3_aa: CASSSWQVNQPQHF; v_call: TRBV12-3/TRBV12-4; cdr3_length: 14; d_call: NA; clone_size: few; j_call: TRBJ1-5
cdr3_nt: TGTGCCAGCAGCTTGGATCCGAACACCGGGGAGCTGTTTTTT; cdr3_aa: CASSLDPNTGELFF; v_call: TRBV5-1; cdr3_length: 14; d_call: NA; clone_size: many; j_call: TRBJ2-2
cdr3_nt: TGTGCCAGCAGCCAGAAATCGACTGCCCTACAGAACGAGCAGTACTTC; cdr3_aa: CASSQKSTALQNEQYF; v_call: TRBV5-6; cdr3_length: 16; d_call: NA; clone_size: NA; j_call: TRBJ2-7
cdr3_nt: TGTGCCATCAGTGAAAAGGTAGACTTCACCTACGAGCAGTACTTC; cdr3_aa: CAISEKVDFTYEQYF; v_call: TRBV10-3; cdr3_length: 15; d_call: NA; clone_size: few; j_call: TRBJ2-7
cdr3_nt: TGCAGTGCTAGAGATAGAGTCAGGGGTGACACTGAAGCTTTCTTT; cdr3_aa: CSARDRVRGDTEAFF; v_call: TRBV20-1; cdr3_length: 15; d_call: NA; clone_size: NA; j_call: TRBJ1-1
cdr3_nt: TGTGCCAGCAGTTTAAGTTCCTTAAATGGCTACACCTTC; cdr3_aa: CASSLSSLNGYTF; v_call: TRBV12-3/TRBV12-4; cdr3_length: 13; d_call: NA; clone_size: NA; j_call: TRBJ1-2
cdr3_nt: TGTGCCAGCAGTTACTTTGGGACCCATGGCTACACCTTC; cdr3_aa: CASSYFGTHGYTF; v_call: TRBV6-5; cdr3_length: 13; d_call: NA; clone_size: NA; j_call: TRBJ1-2
cdr3_nt: TGTGCCATCAGTGAGGAGAAGGGGGCCGAAGAGACCCAGTACTTC; cdr3_aa: CAISEEKGAEETQYF; v_call: TRBV10-3; cdr3_length: 15; d_call: TRBD1; clone_size: NA; j_call: TRBJ2-5
cdr3_nt: TGTGCCAGCAGTCCCCGCCGCTCCTACAATGAGCAGTTCTTC; cdr3_aa: CASSPRRSYNEQFF; v_call: TRBV12-3/TRBV12-4; cdr3_length: 14; d_call: NA; clone_size: many; j_call: TRBJ2-1
cdr3_nt: TGTGCCATAGGGGGCGCGGATGGAAACACCATATATTTT; cdr3_aa: CAIGGADGNTIYF; v_call: TRBV6-1; cdr3_length: 13; d_call: TRBD1; clone_size: few; j_call: TRBJ1-3
cdr3_nt: TGTGCCAGCAGCCCTACAGGGATGGGAAAGGTGGAGCAGTACTTC; cdr3_aa: CASSPTGMGKVEQYF; v_call: TRBV7-6; cdr3_length: 15; d_call: NA; clone_size: many; j_call: TRBJ2-7
cdr3_nt: TGTGCCAGCAGACAGGGGGCCGCTAATAACTATGGCTACACCTTC; cdr3_aa: CASRQGAANNYGYTF; v_call: TRBV6-1; cdr3_length: 15; d_call: TRBD1; clone_size: many; j_call: TRBJ1-2
cdr3_nt: TGCGCCAGCAGCTTGGCCGGACAGCGCTCCTACGAGCAGTACTTC; cdr3_aa: CASSLAGQRSYEQYF; v_call: TRBV5-1; cdr3_length: 15; d_call: NA; clone_size: NA; j_call: TRBJ2-7
cdr3_nt: TGTGCCAGCAGTGAATTTAGGGACAACACTGAAGCTTTCTTT; cdr3_aa: CASSEFRDNTEAFF; v_call: TRBV25-1; cdr3_length: 14; d_call: NA; clone_size: few; j_call: TRBJ1-1
cdr3_nt: TGTGCCAGCAGTTTTGGGGCCAGGGATCAGCCCCAGCATTTT; cdr3_aa: CASSFGARDQPQHF; v_call: TRBV12-3/TRBV12-4; cdr3_length: 14; d_call: NA; clone_size: few; j_call: TRBJ1-5
cdr3_nt: TGTGCCAGCAGTCCATCCCTCGGGGGGGTGGGCACAGATACGCAGTATTTT; cdr3_aa: CASSPSLGGVGTDTQYF; v_call: TRBV12-3/TRBV12-4; cdr3_length: 17; d_call: TRBD2; clone_size: few; j_call: TRBJ2-3
cdr3_nt: TGTGCCTGGACGGGACTAGCGGGAGGCAATGAGCAGTTCTTC; cdr3_aa: CAWTGLAGGNEQFF; v_call: TRBV30; cdr3_length: 14; d_call: TRBD2; clone_size: few; j_call: TRBJ2-1